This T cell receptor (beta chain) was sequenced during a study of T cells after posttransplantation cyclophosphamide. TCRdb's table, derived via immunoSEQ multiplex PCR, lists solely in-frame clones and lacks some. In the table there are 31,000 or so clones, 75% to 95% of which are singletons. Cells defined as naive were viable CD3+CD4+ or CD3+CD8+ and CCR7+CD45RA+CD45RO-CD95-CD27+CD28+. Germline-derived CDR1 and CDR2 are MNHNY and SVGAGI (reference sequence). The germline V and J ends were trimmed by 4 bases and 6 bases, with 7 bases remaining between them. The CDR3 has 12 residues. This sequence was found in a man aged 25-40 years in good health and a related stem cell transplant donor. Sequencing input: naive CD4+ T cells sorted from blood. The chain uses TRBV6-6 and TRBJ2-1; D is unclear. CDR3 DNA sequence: TGTGCCAGCAGTTTCAATTTCAATGAGCAGTTCTTC. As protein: CASSFNFNEQFF.